The clone carrying this T cell receptor beta chain has more than one count but fewer than ten. The antigen is not known. The record originates from a study of T cell repertoires in cytomegalovirus infection. Study overall: Use of recently identified HLA-C-restricted and well-studied HLA-B-restricted CMV epitopes was part of the study. Carrying CMV and the relevant HLA type showed in public TCR beta signatures. The study's findings and limits: HLA-C-restricted TCR beta clonotypes specific for CMV led the ex vivo response. Summed frequency of shared TCR beta families picked out CMV carriers who also had the relevant HLA.

The V and J ends lost 3 bases and 0 bases respectively, with 9 bases between them. Germline V gene lookup returns CDR1 LNHDA and CDR2 SQIVND (reference sequence). This CDR3 region has 15 residues. A single record per CDR3 protein comes from TCRdb applying MiXCR to the reads. In the table there are more than 110,000 distinct CDR3 sequences, around 32% of which are singletons. The origin of this receptor is a human donor in good health (CMV status not recorded). Some clones in this sample may be carry-over from other donors' samples. This rearrangement joins TRBV19 to TRBJ1-5, with D unresolved. This sample comprised CD8+ T cells from cultured PBMCs, obtained from culture after CMV antigen stimulation. The CDR3 sequence is CASSIWQASNQPQHF. In DNA form, the CDR3 reads TGTGCCAGTAGTATTTGGCAGGCTAGCAATCAGCCCCAGCATTTT.